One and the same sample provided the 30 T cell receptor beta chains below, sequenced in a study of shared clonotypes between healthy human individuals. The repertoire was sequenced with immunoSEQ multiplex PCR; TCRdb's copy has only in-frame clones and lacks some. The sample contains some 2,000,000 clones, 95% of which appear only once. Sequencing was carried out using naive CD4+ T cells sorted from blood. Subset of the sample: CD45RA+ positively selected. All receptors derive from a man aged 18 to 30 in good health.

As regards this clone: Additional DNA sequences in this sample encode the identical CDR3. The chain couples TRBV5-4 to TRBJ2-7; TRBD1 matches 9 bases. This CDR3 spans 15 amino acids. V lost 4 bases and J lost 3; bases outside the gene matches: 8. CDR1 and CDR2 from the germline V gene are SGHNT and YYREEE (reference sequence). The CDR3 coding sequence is TGTGCCAGCAGCAGCGCCGGGACAGGGAGCTACGAGCAGTACTTC. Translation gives CASSSAGTGSYEQYF.

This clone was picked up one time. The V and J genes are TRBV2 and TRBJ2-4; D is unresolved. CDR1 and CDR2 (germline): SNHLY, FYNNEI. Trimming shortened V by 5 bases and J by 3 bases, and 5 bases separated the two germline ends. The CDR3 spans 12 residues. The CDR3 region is CASSYNKNIQYF. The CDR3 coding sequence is TGTGCCAGCAGTTATAACAAAAACATTCAGTACTTC.

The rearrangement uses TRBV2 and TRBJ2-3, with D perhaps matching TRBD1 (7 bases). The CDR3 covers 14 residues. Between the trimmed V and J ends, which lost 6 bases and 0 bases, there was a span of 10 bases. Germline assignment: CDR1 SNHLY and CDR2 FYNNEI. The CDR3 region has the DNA TGTGCCAGCAGCAGGGGGGTTAGCACAGATACGCAGTATTTT. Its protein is CASSRGVSTDTQYF. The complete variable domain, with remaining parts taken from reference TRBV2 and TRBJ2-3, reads EPEVTQTPSHQVTQMGQEVILRCVPISNHLYFYWYRQILGQKVEFLVSFYNNEISEKSEIFDDQFSVERPDGSNFTLKIRSTKLEDSAMYFCASSRGVSTDTQYFGPGTRLTVL.

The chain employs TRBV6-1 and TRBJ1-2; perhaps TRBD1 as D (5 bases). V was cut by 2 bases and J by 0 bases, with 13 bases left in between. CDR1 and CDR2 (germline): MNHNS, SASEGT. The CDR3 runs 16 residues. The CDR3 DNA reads TGTGCCAGCAGTGAACGTTGGGGCCCCTCTAACTATGGCTACACCTTC. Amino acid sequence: CASSERWGPSNYGYTF.

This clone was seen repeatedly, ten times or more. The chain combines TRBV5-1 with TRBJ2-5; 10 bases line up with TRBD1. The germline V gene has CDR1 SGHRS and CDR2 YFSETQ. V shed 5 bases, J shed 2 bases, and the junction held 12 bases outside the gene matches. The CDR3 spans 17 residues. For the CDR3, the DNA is TGCGCCAGCAGAGATCTCGAACAGGGACAGGGGCAAGAGACCCAGTACTTC. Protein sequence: CASRDLEQGQGQETQYF.

The CDR3 DNA sequence: TGTGCCAGCAGGCGGGGACAGCCGAACACTGAAGCTTTCTTT. This gives the protein CASRRGQPNTEAFF. The chain combines TRBV6-5 with TRBJ1-1; 7 bases agree with TRBD1. Trimming at V came to 6 bases and at J to 1 base, leaving 5 bases not matched to a gene. Germline V gene sequence: CDR1 MNHEY, CDR2 SVGAGI. The CDR3 has 14 amino acids.

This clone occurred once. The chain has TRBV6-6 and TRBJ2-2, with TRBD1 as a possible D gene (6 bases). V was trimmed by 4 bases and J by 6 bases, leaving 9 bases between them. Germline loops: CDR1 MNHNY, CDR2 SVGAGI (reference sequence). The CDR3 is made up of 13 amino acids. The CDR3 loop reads CASSSTGPGELFF. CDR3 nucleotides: TGTGCCAGCAGTTCAACAGGGCCCGGGGAGCTGTTTTTT.

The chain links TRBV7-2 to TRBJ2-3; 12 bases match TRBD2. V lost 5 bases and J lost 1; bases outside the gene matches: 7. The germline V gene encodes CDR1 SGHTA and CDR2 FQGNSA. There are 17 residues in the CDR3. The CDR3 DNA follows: TGTGCCAGCAGCCTTCGACTAGCGGGGGCTGGCACAGATACGCAGTATTTT. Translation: CASSLRLAGAGTDTQYF.

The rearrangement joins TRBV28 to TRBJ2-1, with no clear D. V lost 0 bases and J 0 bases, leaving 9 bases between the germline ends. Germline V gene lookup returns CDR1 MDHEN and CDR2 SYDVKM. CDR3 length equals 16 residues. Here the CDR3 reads CASSLWGQSSYNEQFF. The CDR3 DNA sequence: TGTGCCAGCAGTTTATGGGGCCAGAGCTCCTACAATGAGCAGTTCTTC.

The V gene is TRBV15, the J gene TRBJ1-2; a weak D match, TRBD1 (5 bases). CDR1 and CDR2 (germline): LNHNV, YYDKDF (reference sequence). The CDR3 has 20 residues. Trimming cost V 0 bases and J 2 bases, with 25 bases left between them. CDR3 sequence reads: CATSREGAEGTVGLNYGYTF. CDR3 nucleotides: TGTGCCACCAGCAGAGAAGGGGCTGAGGGAACCGTTGGGTTAAACTATGGCTACACCTTC.

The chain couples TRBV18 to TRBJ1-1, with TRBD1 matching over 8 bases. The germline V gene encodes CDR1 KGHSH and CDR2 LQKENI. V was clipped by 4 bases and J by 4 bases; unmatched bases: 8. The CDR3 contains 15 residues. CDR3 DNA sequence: TGTGCCAGCTCACTACAGACAGGGGCCGGCACTGAAGCTTTCTTT. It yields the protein CASSLQTGAGTEAFF.

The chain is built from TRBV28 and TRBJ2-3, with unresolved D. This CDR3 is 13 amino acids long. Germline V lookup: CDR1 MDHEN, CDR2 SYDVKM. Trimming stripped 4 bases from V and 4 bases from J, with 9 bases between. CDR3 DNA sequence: TGTGCCAGCAGTTGGACCATCCCAGATACGCAGTATTTT. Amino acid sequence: CASSWTIPDTQYF.

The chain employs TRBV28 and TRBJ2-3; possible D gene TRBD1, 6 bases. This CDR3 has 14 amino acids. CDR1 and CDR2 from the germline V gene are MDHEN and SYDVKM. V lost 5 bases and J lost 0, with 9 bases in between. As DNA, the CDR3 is TGTGCCAGCAGTCCCGGACAGAGCACAGATACGCAGTATTTT. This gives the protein CASSPGQSTDTQYF.

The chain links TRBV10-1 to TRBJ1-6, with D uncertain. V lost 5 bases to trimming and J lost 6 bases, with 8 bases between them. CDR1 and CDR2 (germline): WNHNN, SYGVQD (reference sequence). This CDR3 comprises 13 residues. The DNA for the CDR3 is TGCGCCAGCAGTAAGGAGGGTAATTCACCCCTCCACTTT. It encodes CASSKEGNSPLHF.

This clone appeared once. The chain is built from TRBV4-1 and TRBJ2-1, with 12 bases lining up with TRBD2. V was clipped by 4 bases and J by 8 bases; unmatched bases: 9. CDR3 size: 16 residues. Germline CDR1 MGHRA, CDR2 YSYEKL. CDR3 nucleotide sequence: TGCGCCAGCAGCCCAAGCGCGGGACTAGCGGGCTATGAGCAGTTCTTC. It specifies CASSPSAGLAGYEQFF.

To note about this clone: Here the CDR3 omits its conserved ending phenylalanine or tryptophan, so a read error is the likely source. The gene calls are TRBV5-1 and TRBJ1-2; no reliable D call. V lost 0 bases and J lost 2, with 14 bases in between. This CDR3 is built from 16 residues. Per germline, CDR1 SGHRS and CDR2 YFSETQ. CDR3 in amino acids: CASSLGLAVRNYGYTL. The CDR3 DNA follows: TGCGCCAGCAGCTTGGGTTTGGCAGTCAGAAACTATGGCTACACCCTC.

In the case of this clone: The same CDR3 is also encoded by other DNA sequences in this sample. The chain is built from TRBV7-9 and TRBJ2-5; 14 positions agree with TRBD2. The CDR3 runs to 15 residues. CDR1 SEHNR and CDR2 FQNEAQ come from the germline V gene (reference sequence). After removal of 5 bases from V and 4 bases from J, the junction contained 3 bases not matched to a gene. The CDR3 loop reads CASSPGLAGGETQYF. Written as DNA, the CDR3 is TGTGCCAGCAGCCCCGGACTAGCGGGGGGAGAGACCCAGTACTTC.

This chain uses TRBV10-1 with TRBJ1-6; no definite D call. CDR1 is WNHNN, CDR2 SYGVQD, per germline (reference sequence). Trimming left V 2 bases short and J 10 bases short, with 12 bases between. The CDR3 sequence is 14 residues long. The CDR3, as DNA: TGCGCCAGCAGTGAGCGCCCTGGGCAATCACCCCTCCACTTT. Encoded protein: CASSERPGQSPLHF.

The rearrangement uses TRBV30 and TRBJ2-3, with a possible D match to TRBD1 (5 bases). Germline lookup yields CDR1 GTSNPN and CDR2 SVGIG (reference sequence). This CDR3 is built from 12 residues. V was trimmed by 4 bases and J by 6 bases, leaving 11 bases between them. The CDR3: CAWKGEGDTQYF. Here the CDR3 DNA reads TGTGCCTGGAAAGGGGAAGGGGATACGCAGTATTTT.

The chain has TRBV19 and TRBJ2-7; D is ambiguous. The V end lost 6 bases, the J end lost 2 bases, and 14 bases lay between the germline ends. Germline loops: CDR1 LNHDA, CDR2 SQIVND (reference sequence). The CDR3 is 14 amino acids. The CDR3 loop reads CASSHGTATYEQYF. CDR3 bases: TGTGCCAGTAGCCACGGCACAGCGACCTACGAGCAGTACTTC.

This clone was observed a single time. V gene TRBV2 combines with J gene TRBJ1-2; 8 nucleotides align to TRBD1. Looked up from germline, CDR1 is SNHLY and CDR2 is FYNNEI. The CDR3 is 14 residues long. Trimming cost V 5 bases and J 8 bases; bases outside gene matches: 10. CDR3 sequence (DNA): TGTGCCAGCAGTTATTCTGACAGGGGAACCGGCTACACCTTC. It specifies CASSYSDRGTGYTF.

CDR3 bases: TGTGCCTGGAGCGGCCAGGGAGTCTACGAGCAGTACTTC. Translating it yields CAWSGQGVYEQYF. J is TRBJ2-7 and V is TRBV30; perhaps D is TRBD1 or TRBD2 (5 bases each). V was cut by 3 bases and J by 3 bases, with 12 bases left in between. Germline CDR1 is GTSNPN and CDR2 is SVGIG (reference sequence). CDR3 length: 13 residues. Full variable domain (rest looked up from reference TRBV30 and TRBJ2-7): SQTIHQWPATLVQPVGSPLSLECTVEGTSNPNLYWYRQAAGRGLQLLFYSVGIGQISSEVPQNLSASRPQDRQFILSSKKLLLSDSGFYLCAWSGQGVYEQYFGPGTRLTVT.

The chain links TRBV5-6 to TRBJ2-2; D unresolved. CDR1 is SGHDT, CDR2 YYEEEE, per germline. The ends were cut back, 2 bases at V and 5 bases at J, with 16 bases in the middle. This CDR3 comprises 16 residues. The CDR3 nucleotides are TGTGCCAGCAGCTTTGTACTGGCCCTTGGAACCGGGGAGCTGTTTTTT. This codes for CASSFVLALGTGELFF. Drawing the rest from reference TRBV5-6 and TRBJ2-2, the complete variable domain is DAGVTQSPTHLIKTRGQQVTLRCSPKSGHDTVSWYQQALGQGPQFIFQYYEEEERQRGNFPDRFSGHQFPNYSSELNVNALLLGDSALYLCASSFVLALGTGELFFGEGSRLTVL.

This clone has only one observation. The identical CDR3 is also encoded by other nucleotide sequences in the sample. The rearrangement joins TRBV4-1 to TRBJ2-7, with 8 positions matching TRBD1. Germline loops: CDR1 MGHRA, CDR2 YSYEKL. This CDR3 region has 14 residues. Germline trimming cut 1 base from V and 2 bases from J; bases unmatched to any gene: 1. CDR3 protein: CASSQGQGTYEQYF. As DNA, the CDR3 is TGCGCCAGCAGCCAAGGACAGGGGACCTACGAGCAGTACTTC.

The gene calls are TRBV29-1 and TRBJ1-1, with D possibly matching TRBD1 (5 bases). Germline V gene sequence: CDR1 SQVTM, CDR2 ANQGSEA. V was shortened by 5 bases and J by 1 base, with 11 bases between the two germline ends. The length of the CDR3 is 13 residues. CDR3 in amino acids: CSVKGRWNTEAFF. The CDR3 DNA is TGCAGCGTTAAGGGGAGGTGGAACACTGAAGCTTTCTTT.

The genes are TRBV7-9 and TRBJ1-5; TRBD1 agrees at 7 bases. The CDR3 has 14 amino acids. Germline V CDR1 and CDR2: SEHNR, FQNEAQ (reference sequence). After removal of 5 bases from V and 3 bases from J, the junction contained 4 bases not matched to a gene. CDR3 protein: CASSTGQPNQPQHF. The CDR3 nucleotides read TGTGCCAGCAGCACGGGACAGCCCAATCAGCCCCAGCATTTT.

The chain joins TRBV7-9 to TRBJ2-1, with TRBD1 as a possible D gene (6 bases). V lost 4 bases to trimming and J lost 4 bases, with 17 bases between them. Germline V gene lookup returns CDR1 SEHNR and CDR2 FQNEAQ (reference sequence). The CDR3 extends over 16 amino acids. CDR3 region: CASSSEAGVSYNEQFF. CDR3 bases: TGTGCCAGCAGCTCGGAAGCAGGGGTCTCGTACAATGAGCAGTTCTTC.

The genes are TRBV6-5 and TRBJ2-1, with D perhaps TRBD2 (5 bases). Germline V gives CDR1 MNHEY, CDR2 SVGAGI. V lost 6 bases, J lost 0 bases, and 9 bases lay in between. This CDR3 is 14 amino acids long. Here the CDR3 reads CASSPGVSYNEQFF. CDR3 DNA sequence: TGTGCCAGCAGCCCCGGGGTCTCCTACAATGAGCAGTTCTTC.

CDR3 sequence reads: CASSLEASANTGELFF. For the CDR3, the DNA is TGCGCCAGCAGCTTGGAGGCCTCCGCGAACACCGGGGAGCTGTTTTTT. This chain connects TRBV5-1 to TRBJ2-2; no clear D. Trimming cost V 0 bases and J 0 bases, with 9 bases left between them. The length of the CDR3 is 16 residues. Germline V CDR1 and CDR2: SGHRS, YFSETQ.

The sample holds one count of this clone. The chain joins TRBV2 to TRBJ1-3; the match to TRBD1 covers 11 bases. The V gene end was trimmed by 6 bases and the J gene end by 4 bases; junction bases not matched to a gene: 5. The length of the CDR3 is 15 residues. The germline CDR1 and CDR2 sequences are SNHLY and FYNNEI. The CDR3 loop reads CASRVGQGDGNTIYF. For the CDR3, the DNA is TGTGCCAGCAGAGTGGGACAGGGGGACGGAAACACCATATATTTT.